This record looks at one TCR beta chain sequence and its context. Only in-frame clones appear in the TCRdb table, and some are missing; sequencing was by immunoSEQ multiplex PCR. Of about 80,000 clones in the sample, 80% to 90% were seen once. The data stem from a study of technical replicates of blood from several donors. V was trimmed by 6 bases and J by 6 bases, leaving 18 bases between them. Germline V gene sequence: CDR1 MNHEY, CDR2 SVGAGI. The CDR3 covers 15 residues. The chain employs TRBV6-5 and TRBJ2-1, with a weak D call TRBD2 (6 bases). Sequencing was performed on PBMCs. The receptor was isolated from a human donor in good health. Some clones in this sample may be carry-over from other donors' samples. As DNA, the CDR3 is TGTGCCAGCAGAGTCGGAGGGACGACCCTCAATGAGCAGTTCTTC. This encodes CASRVGGTTLNEQFF.